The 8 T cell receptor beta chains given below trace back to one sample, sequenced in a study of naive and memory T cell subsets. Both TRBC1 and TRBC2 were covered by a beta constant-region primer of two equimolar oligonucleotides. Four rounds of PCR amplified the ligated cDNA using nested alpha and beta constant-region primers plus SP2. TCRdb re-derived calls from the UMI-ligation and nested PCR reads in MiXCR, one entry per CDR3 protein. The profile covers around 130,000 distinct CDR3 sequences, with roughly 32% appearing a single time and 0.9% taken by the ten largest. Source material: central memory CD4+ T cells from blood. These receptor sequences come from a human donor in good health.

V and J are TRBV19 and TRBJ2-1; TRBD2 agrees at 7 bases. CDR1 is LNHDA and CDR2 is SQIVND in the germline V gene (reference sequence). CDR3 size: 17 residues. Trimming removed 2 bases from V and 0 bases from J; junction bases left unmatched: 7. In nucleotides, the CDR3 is TGTGCCAGTAGTATATTTGGCGGGGGAGGCTCCTACAATGAGCAGTTCTTC. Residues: CASSIFGGGGSYNEQFF.

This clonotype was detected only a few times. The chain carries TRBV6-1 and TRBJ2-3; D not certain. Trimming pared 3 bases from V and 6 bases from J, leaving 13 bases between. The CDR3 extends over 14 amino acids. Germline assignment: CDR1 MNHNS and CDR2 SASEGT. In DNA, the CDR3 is TGTGCCAGCAGTGATTACGGTCGTGGGGATACGCAGTATTTT. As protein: CASSDYGRGDTQYF.

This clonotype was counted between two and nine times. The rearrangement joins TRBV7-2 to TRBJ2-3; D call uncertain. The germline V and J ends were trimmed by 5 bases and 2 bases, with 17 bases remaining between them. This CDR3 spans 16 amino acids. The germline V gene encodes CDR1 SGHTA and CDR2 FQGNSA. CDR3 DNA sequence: TGTGCCAGCAGCCCCACCATGGTTTCATACACAGATACGCAGTATTTT. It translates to CASSPTMVSYTDTQYF.

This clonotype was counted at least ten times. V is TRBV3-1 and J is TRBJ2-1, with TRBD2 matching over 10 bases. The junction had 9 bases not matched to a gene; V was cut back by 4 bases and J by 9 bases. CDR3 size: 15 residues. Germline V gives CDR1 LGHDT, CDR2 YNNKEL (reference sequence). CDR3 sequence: CASSPLAGRSGEQFF. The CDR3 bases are TGTGCCAGCAGCCCACTAGCGGGAAGGAGTGGTGAGCAGTTCTTC.

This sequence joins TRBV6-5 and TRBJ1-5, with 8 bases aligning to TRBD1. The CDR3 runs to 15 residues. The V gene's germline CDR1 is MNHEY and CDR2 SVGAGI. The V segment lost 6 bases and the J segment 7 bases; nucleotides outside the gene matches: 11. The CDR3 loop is CASSASTGGGQPQHF. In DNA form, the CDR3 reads TGTGCCAGCAGCGCATCCACAGGGGGAGGACAGCCCCAGCATTTT.

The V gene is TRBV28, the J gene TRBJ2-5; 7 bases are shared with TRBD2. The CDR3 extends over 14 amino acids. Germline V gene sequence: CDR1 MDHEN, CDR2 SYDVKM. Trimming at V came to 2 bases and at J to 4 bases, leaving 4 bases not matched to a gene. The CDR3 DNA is TGTGCCAGCAGTTTACCTAGCGGAGGAGAGACCCAGTACTTC. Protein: CASSLPSGGETQYF. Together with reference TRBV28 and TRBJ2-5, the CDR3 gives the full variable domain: DVKVTQSSRYLVKRTGEKVFLECVQDMDHENMFWYRQDPGLGLRLIYFSYDVKMKEKGDIPEGYSVSREKKERFSLILESASTNQTSMYLCASSLPSGGETQYFGPGTRLLVL.

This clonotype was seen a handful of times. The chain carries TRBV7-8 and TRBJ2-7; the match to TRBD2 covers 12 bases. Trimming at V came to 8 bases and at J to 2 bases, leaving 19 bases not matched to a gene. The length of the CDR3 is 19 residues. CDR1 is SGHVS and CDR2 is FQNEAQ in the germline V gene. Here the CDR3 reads CASFLLPPASGREPYEQYF. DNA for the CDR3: TGTGCCAGCTTCCTTTTGCCTCCGGCTAGCGGGAGGGAACCCTACGAGCAGTACTTC.

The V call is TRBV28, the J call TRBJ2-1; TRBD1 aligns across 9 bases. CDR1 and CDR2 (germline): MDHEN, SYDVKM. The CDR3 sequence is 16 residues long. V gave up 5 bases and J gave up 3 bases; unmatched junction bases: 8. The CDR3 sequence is CASSPLGTGLYNEQFF. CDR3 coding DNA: TGTGCCAGCAGTCCCCTCGGGACAGGGCTCTACAATGAGCAGTTCTTC.